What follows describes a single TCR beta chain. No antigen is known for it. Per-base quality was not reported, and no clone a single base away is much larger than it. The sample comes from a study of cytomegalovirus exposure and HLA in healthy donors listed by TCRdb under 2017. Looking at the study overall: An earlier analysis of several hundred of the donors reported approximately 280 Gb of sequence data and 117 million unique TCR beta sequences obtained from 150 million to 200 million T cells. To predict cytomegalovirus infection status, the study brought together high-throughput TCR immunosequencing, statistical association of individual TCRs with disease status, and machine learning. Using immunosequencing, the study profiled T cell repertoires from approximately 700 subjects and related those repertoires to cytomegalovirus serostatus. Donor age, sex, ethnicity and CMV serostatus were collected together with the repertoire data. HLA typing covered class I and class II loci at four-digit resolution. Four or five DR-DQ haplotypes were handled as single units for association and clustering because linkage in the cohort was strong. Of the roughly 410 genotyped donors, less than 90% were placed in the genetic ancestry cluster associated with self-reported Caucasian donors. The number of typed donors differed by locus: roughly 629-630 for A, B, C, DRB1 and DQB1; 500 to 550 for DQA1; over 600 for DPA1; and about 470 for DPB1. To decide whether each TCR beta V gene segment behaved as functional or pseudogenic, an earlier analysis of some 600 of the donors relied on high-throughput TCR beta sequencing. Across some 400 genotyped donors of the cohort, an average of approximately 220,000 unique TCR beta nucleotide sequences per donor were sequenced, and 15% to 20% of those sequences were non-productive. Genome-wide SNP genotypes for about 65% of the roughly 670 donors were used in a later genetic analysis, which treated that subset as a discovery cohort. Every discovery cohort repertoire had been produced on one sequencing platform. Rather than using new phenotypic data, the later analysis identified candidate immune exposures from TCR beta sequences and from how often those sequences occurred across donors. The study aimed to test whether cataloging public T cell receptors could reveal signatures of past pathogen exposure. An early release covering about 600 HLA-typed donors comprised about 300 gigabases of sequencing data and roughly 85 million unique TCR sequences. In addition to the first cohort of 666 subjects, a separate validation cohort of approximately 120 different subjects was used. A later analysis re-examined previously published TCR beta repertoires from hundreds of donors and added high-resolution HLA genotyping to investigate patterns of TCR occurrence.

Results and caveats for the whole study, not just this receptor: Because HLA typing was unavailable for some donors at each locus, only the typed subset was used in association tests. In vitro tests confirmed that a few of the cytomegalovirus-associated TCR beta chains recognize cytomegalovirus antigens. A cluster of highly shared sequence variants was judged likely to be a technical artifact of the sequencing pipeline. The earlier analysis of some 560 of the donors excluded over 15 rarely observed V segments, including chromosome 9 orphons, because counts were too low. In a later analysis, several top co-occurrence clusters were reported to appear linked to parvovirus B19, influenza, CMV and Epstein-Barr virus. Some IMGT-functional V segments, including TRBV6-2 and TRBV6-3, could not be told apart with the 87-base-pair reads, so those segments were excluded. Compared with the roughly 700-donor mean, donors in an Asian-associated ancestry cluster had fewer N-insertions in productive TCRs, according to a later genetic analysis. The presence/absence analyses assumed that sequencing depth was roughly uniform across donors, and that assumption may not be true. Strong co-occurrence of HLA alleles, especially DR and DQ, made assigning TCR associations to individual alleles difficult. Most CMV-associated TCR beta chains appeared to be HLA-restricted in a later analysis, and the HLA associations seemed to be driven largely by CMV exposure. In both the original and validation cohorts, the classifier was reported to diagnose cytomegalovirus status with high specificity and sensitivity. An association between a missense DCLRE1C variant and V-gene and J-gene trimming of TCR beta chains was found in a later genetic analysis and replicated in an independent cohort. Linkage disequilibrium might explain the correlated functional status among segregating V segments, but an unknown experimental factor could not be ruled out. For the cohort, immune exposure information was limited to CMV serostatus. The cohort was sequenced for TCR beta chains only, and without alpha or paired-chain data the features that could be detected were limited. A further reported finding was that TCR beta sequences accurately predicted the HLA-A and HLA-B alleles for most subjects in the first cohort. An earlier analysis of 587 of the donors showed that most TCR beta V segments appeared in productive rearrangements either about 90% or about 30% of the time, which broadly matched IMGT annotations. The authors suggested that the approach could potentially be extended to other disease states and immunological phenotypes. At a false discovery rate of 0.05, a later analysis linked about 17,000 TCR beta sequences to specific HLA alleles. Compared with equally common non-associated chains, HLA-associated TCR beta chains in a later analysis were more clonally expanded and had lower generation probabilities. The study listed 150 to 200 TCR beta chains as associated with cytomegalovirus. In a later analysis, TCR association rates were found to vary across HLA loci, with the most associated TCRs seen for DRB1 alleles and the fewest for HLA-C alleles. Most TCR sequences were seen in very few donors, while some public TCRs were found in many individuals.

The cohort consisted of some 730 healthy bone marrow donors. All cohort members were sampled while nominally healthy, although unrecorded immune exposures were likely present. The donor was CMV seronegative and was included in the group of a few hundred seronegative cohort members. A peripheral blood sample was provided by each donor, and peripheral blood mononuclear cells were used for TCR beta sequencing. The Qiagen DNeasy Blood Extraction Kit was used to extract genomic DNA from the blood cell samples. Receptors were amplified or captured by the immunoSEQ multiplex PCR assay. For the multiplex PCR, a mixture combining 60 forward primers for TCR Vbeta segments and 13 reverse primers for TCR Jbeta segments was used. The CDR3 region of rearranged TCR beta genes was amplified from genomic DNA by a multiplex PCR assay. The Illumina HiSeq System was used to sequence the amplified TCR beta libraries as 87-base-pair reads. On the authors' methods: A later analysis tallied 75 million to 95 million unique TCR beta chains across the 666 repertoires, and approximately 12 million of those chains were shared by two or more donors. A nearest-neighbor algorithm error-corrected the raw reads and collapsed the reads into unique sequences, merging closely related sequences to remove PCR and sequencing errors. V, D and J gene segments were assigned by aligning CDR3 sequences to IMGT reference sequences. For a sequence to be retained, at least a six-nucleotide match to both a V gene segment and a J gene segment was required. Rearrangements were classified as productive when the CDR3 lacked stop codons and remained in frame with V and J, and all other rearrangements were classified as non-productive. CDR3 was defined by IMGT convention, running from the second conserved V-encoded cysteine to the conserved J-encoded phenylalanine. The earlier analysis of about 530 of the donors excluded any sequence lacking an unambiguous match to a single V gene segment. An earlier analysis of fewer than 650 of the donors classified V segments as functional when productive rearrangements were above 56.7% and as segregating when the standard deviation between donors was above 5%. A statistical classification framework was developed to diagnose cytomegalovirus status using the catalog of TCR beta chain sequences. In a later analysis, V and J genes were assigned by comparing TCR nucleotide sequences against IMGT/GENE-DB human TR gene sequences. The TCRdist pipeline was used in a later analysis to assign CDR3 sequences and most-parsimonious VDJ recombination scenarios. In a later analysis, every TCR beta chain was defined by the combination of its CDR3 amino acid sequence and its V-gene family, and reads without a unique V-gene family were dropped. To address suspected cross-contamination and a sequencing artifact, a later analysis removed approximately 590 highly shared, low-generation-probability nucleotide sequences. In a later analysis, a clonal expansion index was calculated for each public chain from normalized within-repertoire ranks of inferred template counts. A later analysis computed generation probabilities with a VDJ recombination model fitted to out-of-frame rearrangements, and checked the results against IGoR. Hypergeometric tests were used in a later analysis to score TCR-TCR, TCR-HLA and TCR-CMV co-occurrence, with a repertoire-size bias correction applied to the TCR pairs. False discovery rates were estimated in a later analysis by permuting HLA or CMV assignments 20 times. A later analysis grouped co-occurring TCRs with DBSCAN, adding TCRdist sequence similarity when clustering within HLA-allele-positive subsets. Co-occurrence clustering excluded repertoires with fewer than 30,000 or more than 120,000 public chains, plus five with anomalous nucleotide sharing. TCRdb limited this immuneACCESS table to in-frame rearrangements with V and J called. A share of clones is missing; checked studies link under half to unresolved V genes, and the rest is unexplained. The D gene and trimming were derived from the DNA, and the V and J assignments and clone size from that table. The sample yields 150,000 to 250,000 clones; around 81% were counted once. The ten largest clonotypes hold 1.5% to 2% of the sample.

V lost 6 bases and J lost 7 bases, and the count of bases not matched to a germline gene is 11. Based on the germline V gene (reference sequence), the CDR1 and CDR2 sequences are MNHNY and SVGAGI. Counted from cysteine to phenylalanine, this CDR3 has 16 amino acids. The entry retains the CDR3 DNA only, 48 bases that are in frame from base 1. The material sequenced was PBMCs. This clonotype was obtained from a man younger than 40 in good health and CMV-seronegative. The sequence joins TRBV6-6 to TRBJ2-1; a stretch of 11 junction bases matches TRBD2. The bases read TGTGCCAGCAGCCCCCCCGGGACTAGCGGAGTTAATGAGCAGTTCTTC. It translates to CASSPPGTSGVNEQFF.